This TCR beta chain came from a study of cytomegalovirus exposure and HLA in healthy donors. Points from the study as a whole: Sequencing likely produced, as an artifact, a cluster of highly shared sequence variants. Later analysis suggested links between common viral pathogens and several top significant clusters. Analysis was carried out at a later point, and it linked a missense DCLRE1C variant to TCR beta V- and J-gene trimming. Cytomegalovirus association was listed for about 170 TCR beta chains.

PCR involved 60 Vbeta and 13 Jbeta primers. Sequencing used immunoSEQ multiplex PCR; TCRdb keeps in-frame clones, though not all of them. The table lists roughly 250,000 clones, under 80% of them singletons. Trimming at V came to 5 bases and at J to 3 bases, leaving 8 bases not matched to a gene. The CDR3 contains 15 residues. CDR1 is SGHTA, CDR2 FQGNSA, per germline. Comment on this clone: Its target is unknown.

The TCR was taken from a female donor in good health and CMV-seronegative. Sequenced: PBMCs. The chain carries TRBV7-2 and TRBJ2-3, with 7 nucleotides matching TRBD2. The CDR3 reads CASSGSGMMTDTQYF. DNA of the CDR3: TGTGCCAGCAGCGGGAGCGGGATGATGACAGATACGCAGTATTTT. The variable domain in full, completed from reference TRBV7-2 and TRBJ2-3, reads GAGVSQSPSNKVTEKGKDVELRCDPISGHTALYWYRQSLGQGLEFLIYFQGNSAPDKSGLPSDRFSAERTGGSVSTLTIQRTQQEDSAVYLCASSGSGMMTDTQYFGPGTRLTVL.